The 15 T cell receptor beta chains listed next were all sequenced from one sample in a study of cytomegalovirus exposure and HLA in healthy donors. Both 60 Vbeta primers and 13 Jbeta primers went into the PCR. Repertoires were generated with immunoSEQ multiplex PCR, while TCRdb's copy carries only in-frame clones and drops some. The data show 120,000 or so clones, roughly 80% seen once. The sequenced sample consisted of PBMCs. The source of these receptors is a female donor in good health and CMV-seropositive.

The chain couples TRBV19 to TRBJ2-1, with 8 nucleotides matching TRBD2. The germline CDR1 and CDR2 sequences are LNHDA and SQIVND (reference sequence). Trimming removed 6 bases from V and 1 base from J; junction bases left unmatched: 5. This CDR3 has 15 residues. CDR3 residues: CASRKGLESYNEQFF. CDR3 nucleotides: TGTGCCAGTAGAAAGGGACTAGAGTCCTACAATGAGCAGTTCTTC.

This clone turned up a few times. The chain couples TRBV2 to TRBJ1-4, with TRBD1 identical over 10 bases. CDR1 is SNHLY, CDR2 FYNNEI, per germline. This CDR3 comprises 14 residues. V lost 6 bases, J lost 7 bases, and 5 bases stayed unmatched. The CDR3 sequence: CASSAGQGIEKLFF. DNA of the CDR3: TGTGCCAGCAGCGCGGGACAGGGGATTGAAAAACTGTTTTTT.

The J gene is TRBJ1-5, the V gene TRBV19, with TRBD1 matching over 11 bases. From germline, CDR1 is LNHDA and CDR2 SQIVND (reference sequence). Trimming cost V 10 bases and J 7 bases; bases outside gene matches: 6. CDR3 size: 13 residues. CDR3 sequence: CATAGTGGQPQHF. The CDR3 DNA reads TGTGCCACAGCCGGGACAGGGGGGCAGCCCCAGCATTTT.

This clone was found a few times. The chain combines TRBV7-9 with TRBJ2-7, with a weak D call TRBD1 (6 bases). The ends were cut back, 1 base at V and 4 bases at J, with 14 bases in the middle. The CDR3 spans 15 residues. From germline, CDR1 is SEHNR and CDR2 FQNEAQ (reference sequence). The CDR3 reads CASSLVGRQEYEQYF. CDR3 coding DNA: TGTGCCAGCAGCTTAGTAGGTCGACAGGAATACGAGCAGTACTTC. The variable domain in full, with the rest retrieved from reference TRBV7-9 and TRBJ2-7, is DTGVSQNPRHKITKRGQNVTFRCDPISEHNRLYWYRQTLGQGPEFLTYFQNEAQLEKSRLLSDRFSAERPKGSFSTLEIQRTEQGDSAMYLCASSLVGRQEYEQYFGPGTRLTVT.

V and J are TRBV18 and TRBJ1-1; D unclear. This CDR3 has 12 amino acids. V shed 3 bases and J shed 11 bases, with 13 bases lying between them. Germline CDR1 is KGHSH and CDR2 is LQKENI. The CDR3 nucleotides are TGTGCCAGCTCACCGAAGGGAGAGCTGGCTTTCTTT. Protein product: CASSPKGELAFF.

In this sample, this clone turned up a few times. The gene calls are TRBV6-1 and TRBJ2-7, with D possibly TRBD2 on 6 matching bases. The germline V gene encodes CDR1 MNHNS and CDR2 SASEGT. Deletions cut 0 bases from V and 3 bases from J, with 12 bases between. The CDR3 has 15 residues. CDR3 loop: CASSEASWGDYEQYF. The CDR3 nucleotides read TGTGCCAGCAGTGAAGCAAGCTGGGGGGACTACGAGCAGTACTTC.

This clone was seen a handful of times. This chain links TRBV7-9 with TRBJ2-7, with D possibly being TRBD1 (8 bases). Trimming left V 6 bases short and J 1 base short, with 16 bases between. CDR1 is SEHNR and CDR2 is FQNEAQ in the germline V gene (reference sequence). The CDR3 is made up of 15 amino acids. The CDR3 loop reads CASSQGGTGSYEQYF. CDR3 nucleotide sequence: TGTGCCAGCAGTCAGGGGGGGACAGGTTCCTACGAGCAGTACTTC.

The chain employs TRBV7-2 and TRBJ2-2, with D possibly matching TRBD1 (5 bases). V lost 5 bases and J lost 1, with 14 bases in between. This CDR3 has 16 amino acids. The germline V gene has CDR1 SGHTA and CDR2 FQGNSA. The CDR3 DNA is TGTGCCAGCAGCGCCAGACAGCTCTTGAACACCGGGGAGCTGTTTTTT. Protein sequence: CASSARQLLNTGELFF.

The genes are TRBV27 and TRBJ1-2, with TRBD1 matching over 8 bases. Germline lookup yields CDR1 MNHEY and CDR2 SMNVEV (reference sequence). The CDR3 length is 15 residues. V lost 4 bases, J lost 4 bases, and 8 bases stayed unmatched. DNA for the CDR3: TGTGCCAGCAGTTCCCGGACAGGGTATAGCTATGGCTACACCTTC. Encoded protein: CASSSRTGYSYGYTF.

The V and J genes are TRBV5-4 and TRBJ1-2, with a possible D match to TRBD1 (6 bases). Germline loops: CDR1 SGHNT, CDR2 YYREEE (reference sequence). V was pared by 2 bases and J by 8 bases, with 16 bases between. The CDR3 is 14 residues long. This CDR3 reads CASSLGGQGRGYTF. In DNA form, the CDR3 reads TGTGCCAGCAGCTTAGGTGGGCAGGGGCGAGGCTACACCTTC.

The sample holds a few counts of this clone. CDR3 loop: CASRGRAGTGERNGYTF. CDR3 nucleotides: TGTGCCAGCAGGGGAAGGGCCGGGACAGGGGAGAGGAATGGCTACACCTTC. The chain links TRBV27 to TRBJ1-2; 10 bases line up with TRBD1. Looked up from germline, CDR1 is MNHEY and CDR2 is SMNVEV (reference sequence). The J segment lost 6 bases and the V segment lost 6 bases, leaving 16 bases of the junction unmatched. CDR3 length: 17 residues.

J is TRBJ2-5 and V is TRBV7-2; possibly TRBD2 for D (6 bases). V was trimmed by 5 bases and J by 1 base, leaving 11 bases between them. Germline V gives CDR1 SGHTA, CDR2 FQGNSA. The CDR3 is 14 amino acids. CDR3 in DNA: TGTGCCAGCAGCGGTAGGCGGGGCCAAGAGACCCAGTACTTC. Translating gives CASSGRRGQETQYF.

The genes are TRBV11-2 and TRBJ2-3; D not certain. Germline V lookup: CDR1 SGHAT, CDR2 FQNNGV. This CDR3 region has 14 residues. V lost 4 bases and J 4 bases, leaving 12 bases between the germline ends. CDR3 residues: CASSSGYLADTQYF. CDR3 nucleotide sequence: TGTGCCAGCAGCTCCGGGTATCTCGCAGATACGCAGTATTTT. The full variable domain, completed using reference TRBV11-2 and TRBJ2-3, is EAGVAQSPRYKIIEKRQSVAFWCNPISGHATLYWYQQILGQGPKLLIQFQNNGVVDDSQLPKDRFSAERLKGVDSTLKIQPAKLEDSAVYLCASSSGYLADTQYFGPGTRLTVL.

J is TRBJ2-1 and V is TRBV4-2; 12 positions match TRBD2. Germline CDR1 reads LGHNA; CDR2 reads YNFKEQ. J gave up 9 bases and V 3 bases, and 9 bases lay outside the gene matches. The CDR3 consists of 16 residues. The DNA of the CDR3 is TGTGCCAGCAGCCAGCCACTAGCGGGGGGAGGGGGTGAGCAGTTCTTC. As protein: CASSQPLAGGGGEQFF.

The chain combines TRBV6-5 with TRBJ2-7, with TRBD1 matching over 7 bases. The J segment lost 2 bases and the V segment lost 2 bases, leaving 6 bases of the junction unmatched. The CDR3 runs to 15 residues. The germline CDR1 and CDR2 sequences are MNHEY and SVGAGI. CDR3 DNA: TGTGCCAGCAGTTACGCAACAGGGGTTGCCTACGAGCAGTACTTC. Translating it yields CASSYATGVAYEQYF.